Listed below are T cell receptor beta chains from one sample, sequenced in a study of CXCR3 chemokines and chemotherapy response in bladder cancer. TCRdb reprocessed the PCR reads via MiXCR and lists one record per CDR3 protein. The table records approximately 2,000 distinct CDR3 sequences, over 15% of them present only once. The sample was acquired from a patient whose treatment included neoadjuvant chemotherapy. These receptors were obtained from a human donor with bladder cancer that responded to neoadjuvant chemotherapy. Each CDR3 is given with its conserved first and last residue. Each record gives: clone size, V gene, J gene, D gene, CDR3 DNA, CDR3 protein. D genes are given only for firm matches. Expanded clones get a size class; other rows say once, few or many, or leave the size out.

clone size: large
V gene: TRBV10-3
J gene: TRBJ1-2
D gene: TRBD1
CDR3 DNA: TGTGCCATCAGTTTGGGACAGGGTGGCTACACCTTC
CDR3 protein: CAISLGQGGYTF

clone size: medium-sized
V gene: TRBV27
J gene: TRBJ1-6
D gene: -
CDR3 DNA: TGTGCCAGCAGTTTTAACGGGCTAGAGACCTCACCCCTCCACTTT
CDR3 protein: CASSFNGLETSPLHF

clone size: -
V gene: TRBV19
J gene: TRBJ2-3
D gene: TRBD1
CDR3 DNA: TGTGCCAGTAGTACGGGACAGGCAGATACGCAGTATTTT
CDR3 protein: CASSTGQADTQYF

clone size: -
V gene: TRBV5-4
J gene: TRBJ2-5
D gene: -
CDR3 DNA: TGTGCCAGCAGCCTCCCGGGGGCGGACCAAGAGACCCAGTACTTC
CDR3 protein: CASSLPGADQETQYF

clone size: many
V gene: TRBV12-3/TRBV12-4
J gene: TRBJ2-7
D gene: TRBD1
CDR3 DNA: TGTGCCAGCAGTCGGGACAGGGGCTACGAGCAGTACTTC
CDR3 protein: CASSRDRGYEQYF

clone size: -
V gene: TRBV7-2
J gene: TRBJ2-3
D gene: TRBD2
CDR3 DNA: TGTGCCAGCAGCCGGACTAGCGGGAGGCATCCCACTGGCACAGATACGCAGTATTTT
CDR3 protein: CASSRTSGRHPTGTDTQYF

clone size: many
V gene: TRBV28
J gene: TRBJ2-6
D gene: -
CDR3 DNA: TGTGCCAGCCAAACCGGAAGCTCTGGGGCCAACGTCCTGACTTTC
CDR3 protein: CASQTGSSGANVLTF

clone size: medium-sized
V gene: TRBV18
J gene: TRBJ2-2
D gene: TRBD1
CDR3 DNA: TGTGCCAGCTCAGACAGGGGCAACACCGGGGAGCTGTTTTTT
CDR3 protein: CASSDRGNTGELFF

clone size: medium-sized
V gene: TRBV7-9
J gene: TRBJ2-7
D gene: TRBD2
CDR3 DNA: TGTGCCAGCAGCTTGGGGGGGTCCACCTACGAGCAGTACTTC
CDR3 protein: CASSLGGSTYEQYF

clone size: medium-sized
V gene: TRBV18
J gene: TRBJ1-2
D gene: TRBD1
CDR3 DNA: TGTGCCAGCTCACCACAAAACAGGGGACGGACCTTC
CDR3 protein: CASSPQNRGRTF

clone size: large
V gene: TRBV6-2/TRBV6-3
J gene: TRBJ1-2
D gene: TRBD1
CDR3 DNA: TGTGCCAGCAGGACTACTACCCCGGGACAGGGAGCAAATGGCTACACCTTC
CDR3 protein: CASRTTTPGQGANGYTF

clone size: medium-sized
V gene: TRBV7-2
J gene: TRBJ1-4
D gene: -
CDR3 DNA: TGTGCCAGCAGCTCACAAGGGACGGGGAATGAAAAACTGTTTTTT
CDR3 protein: CASSSQGTGNEKLFF

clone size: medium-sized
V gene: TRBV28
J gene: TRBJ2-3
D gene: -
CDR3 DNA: TGTGCCAGCAGTTCACGGACGAGCTCCCAAGATACGCAGTATTTT
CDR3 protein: CASSSRTSSQDTQYF

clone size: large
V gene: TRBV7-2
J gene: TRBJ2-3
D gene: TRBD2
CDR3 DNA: TGTGCCAGCAGCTCACCCGCGGGGGTGGATACGCAGTATTTT
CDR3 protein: CASSSPAGVDTQYF

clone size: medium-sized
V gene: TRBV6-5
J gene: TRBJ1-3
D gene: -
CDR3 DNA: TGTGCCAGCAGTTACCGAGGGGGGAGAGGAAACACCATATATTTT
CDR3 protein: CASSYRGGRGNTIYF

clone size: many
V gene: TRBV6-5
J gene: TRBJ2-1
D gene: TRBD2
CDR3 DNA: TGTGCCAGCAGCGGGACTAGCGGGGCCAATGAGCAGTTCTTC
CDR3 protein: CASSGTSGANEQFF

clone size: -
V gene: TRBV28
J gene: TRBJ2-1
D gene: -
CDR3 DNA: TGTGCCAGCACTGAGAGAGGGAGCTCCTACAATGAGCAGTTCTTC
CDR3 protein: CASTERGSSYNEQFF

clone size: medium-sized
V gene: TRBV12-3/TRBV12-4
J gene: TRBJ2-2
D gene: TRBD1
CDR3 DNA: TGTGCCAGCAAAGGGACAGGGACCGGGGAGCTGTTTTTT
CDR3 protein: CASKGTGTGELFF

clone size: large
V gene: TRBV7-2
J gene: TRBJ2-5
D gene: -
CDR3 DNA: TGTGCCAGCAGCCCACGACAGGGAGGAGAGACCCAGTACTTC
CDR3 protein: CASSPRQGGETQYF

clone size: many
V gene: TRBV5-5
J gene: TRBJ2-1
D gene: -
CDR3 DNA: TGTGCCAGCAGCCTAGGGGGGACTAAGCCCTACAATGAGCAGTTCTTC
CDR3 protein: CASSLGGTKPYNEQFF

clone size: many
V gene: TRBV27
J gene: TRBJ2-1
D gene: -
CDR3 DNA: TGTGCCAGCAGTTCAACTAGCATCTACAATGAGCAGTTCTTC
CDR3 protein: CASSSTSIYNEQFF

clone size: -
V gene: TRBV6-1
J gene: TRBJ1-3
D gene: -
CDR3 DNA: TGTGCCAGCAGCCAGGTGGAGGGGGGCGCATCTGGAAACACCATATATTTT
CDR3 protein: CASSQVEGGASGNTIYF

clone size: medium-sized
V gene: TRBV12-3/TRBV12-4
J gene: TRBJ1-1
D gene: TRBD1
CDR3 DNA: TGTGCCAGCAGTACCTATCGACAGGGGCGGGGCACTGAAGCTTTCTTT
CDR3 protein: CASSTYRQGRGTEAFF

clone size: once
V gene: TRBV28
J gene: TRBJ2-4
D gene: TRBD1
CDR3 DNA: TGTGCCAGCAGTTTGGTAGGGGGCGAAAACATTCAGTACTTC
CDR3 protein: CASSLVGGENIQYF

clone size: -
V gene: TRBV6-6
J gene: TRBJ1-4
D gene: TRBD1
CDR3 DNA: TGTGCCAGCAGTACCCGACCGGGCGGGACAGGGCATGAAAAACTGTTTTTT
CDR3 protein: CASSTRPGGTGHEKLFF

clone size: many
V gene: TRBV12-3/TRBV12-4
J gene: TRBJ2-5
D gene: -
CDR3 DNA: TGTGCCAGCAGCCATGGGGCAGCGTGGGGGTTTTACAGGGAGACCCAGTACTTC
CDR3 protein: CASSHGAAWGFYRETQYF

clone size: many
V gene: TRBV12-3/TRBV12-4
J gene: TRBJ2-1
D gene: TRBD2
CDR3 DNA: TGTGCCAGCAGCCCCCAGCTAGCGGGAGGGTCCTCTGAGCAGTTCTTC
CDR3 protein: CASSPQLAGGSSEQFF

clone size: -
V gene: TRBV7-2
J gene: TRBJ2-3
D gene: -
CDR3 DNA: TGTGCCAGCAGCCCCGAGGGGGGGCATCCCACTGGCACAGATACGCAGTATTTT
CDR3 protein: CASSPEGGHPTGTDTQYF